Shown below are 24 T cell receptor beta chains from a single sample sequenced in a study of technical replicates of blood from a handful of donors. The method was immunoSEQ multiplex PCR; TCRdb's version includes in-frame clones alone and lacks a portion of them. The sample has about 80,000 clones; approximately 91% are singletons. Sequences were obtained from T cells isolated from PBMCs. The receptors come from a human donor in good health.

The CDR3: CASSQTLAGEEQYF. The CDR3 nucleotides are TGTGCCAGCAGTCAGACTCTAGCGGGTGAGGAGCAGTACTTC. This sequence joins TRBV27 and TRBJ2-7; 8 bases map to TRBD2. The germline V gene encodes CDR1 MNHEY and CDR2 SMNVEV (reference sequence). The CDR3 consists of 14 residues. Trimming at V came to 5 bases and at J to 7 bases, leaving 10 bases not matched to a gene.

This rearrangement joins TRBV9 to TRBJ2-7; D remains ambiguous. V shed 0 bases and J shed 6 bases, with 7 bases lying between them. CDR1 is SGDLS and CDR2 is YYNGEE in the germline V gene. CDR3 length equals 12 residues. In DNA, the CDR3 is TGTGCCAGCAGCGTAGCTGGCTCCGAGCAGTACTTC. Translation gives CASSVAGSEQYF.

The CDR3 nucleotides are TGTGCCACCAACCTGGGACAGGGATACAATCAGCCCCAGCATTTT. Its protein product is CATNLGQGYNQPQHF. The rearrangement joins TRBV15 to TRBJ1-5; 9 bases are shared with TRBD1. V dropped 7 bases and J dropped 3; count of bases not matched to a gene: 7. CDR1 is LNHNV and CDR2 is YYDKDF in the germline V gene (reference sequence). CDR3 length equals 15 residues.

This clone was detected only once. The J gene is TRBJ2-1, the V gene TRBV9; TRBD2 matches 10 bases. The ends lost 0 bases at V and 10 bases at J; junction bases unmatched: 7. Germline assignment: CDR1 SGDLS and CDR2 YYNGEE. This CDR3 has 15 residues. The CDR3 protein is CASSVDLAGVREQFF. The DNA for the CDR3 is TGTGCCAGCAGCGTAGATCTAGCGGGAGTAAGGGAGCAGTTCTTC. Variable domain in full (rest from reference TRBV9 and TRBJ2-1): DSGVTQTPKHLITATGQRVTLRCSPRSGDLSVYWYQQSLDQGLQFLIQYYNGEERAKGNILERFSAQQFPDLHSELNLSSLELGDSALYFCASSVDLAGVREQFFGPGTRLTVL.

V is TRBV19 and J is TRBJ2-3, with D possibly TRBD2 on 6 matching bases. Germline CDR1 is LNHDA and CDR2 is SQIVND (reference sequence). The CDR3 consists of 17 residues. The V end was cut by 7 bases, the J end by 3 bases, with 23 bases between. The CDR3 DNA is TGTGCCAGTACTTTCGGGATCGCGGGGAGTAGGACAGATACGCAGTATTTT. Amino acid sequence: CASTFGIAGSRTDTQYF.

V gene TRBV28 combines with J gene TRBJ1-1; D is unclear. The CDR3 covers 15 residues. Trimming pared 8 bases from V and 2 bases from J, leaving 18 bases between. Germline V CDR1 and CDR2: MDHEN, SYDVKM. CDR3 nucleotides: TGTGCCAGCGCCGACGGCAACAGTTTCAACACTGAAGCTTTCTTT. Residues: CASADGNSFNTEAFF.

CDR3 protein: CASTTGTSQTREYF. The CDR3 DNA reads TGTGCCAGCACCACCGGGACTAGCCAAACTAGGGAGTACTTC. This chain links TRBV5-6 with TRBJ2-7; 9 nucleotides line up with TRBD2. The CDR3 has 14 amino acids. Trimming took 6 bases from V and 11 from J; bases not matched to a gene: 15. CDR1 is SGHDT, CDR2 YYEEEE, per germline.

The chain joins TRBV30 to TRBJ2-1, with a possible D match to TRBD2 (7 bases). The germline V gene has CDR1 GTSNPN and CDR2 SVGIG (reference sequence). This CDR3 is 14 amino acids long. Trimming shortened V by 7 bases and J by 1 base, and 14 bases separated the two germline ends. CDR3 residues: CAFRGAISYNEQFF. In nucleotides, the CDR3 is TGTGCCTTCCGGGGGGCAATTTCCTACAATGAGCAGTTCTTC.

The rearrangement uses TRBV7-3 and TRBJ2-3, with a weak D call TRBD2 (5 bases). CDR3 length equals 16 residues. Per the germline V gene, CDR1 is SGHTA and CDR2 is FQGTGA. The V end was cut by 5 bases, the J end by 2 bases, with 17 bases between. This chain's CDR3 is CASSLKASPNTDTQYF. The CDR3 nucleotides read TGTGCCAGCAGCCTAAAGGCTAGCCCAAACACAGATACGCAGTATTTT.

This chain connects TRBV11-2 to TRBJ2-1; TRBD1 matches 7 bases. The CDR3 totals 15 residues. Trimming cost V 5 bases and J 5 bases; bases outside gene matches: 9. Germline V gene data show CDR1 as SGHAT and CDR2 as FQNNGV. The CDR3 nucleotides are TGTGCCAGCAGCAACAGCAGGACAGGCGACAATGAGCAGTTCTTC. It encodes CASSNSRTGDNEQFF.

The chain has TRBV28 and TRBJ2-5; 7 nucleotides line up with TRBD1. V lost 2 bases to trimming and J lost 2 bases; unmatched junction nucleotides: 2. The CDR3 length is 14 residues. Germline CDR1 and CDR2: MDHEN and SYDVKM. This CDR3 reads CASSLGTDQETQYF. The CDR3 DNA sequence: TGTGCCAGCAGTTTAGGGACAGATCAAGAGACCCAGTACTTC.

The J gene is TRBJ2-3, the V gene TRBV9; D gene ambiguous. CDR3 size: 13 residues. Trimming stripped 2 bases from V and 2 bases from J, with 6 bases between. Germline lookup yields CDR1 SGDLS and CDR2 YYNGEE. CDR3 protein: CASSVDNTDTQYF. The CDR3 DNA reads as TGTGCCAGCAGCGTCGACAACACAGATACGCAGTATTTT.

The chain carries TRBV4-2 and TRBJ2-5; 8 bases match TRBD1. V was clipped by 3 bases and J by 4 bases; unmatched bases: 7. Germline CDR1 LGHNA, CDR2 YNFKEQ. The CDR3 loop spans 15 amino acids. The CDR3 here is CASSQIQGEIETQYF. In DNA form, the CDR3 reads TGTGCCAGCAGCCAGATACAGGGGGAGATAGAGACCCAGTACTTC.

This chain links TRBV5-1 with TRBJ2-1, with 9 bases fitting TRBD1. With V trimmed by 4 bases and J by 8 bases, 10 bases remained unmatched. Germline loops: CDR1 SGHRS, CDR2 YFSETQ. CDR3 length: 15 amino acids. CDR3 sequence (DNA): TGCGCCAGCAGCCTCCGGGACAGGGCTTCCGATGAGCAGTTCTTC. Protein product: CASSLRDRASDEQFF.

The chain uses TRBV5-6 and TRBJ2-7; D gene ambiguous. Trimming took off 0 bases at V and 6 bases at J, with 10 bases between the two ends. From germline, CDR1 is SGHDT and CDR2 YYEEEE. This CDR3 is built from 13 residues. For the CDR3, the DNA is TGTGCCAGCAGCTTGGGTATTCTGTTCGAGCAGTACTTC. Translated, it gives CASSLGILFEQYF.

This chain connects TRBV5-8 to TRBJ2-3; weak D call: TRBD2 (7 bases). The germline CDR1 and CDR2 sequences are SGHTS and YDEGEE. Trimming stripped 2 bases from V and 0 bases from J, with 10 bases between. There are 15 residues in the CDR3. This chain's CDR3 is CASSLGRGSTDTQYF. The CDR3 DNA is TGTGCCAGCAGCTTAGGGAGGGGGAGCACAGATACGCAGTATTTT. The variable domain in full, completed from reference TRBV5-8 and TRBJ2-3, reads EAGVTQSPTHLIKTRGQQATLRCSPISGHTSVYWYQQALGLGLQFLLWYDEGEERNRGNFPPRFSGRQFPNYSSELNVNALELEDSALYLCASSLGRGSTDTQYFGPGTRLTVL.

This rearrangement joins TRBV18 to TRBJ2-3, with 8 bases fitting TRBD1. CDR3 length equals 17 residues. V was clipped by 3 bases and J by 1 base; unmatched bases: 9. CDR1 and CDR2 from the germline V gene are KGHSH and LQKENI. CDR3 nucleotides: TGTGCCAGCTCACCGACCCTCCCGACAGGGGGCACAGATACGCAGTATTTT. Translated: CASSPTLPTGGTDTQYF.

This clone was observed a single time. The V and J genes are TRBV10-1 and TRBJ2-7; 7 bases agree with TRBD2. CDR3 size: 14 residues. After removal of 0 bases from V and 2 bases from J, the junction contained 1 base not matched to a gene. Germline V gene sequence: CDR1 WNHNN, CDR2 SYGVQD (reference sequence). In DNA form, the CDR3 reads TGCGCCAGCAGTGAGTCGGGGGGGGCCTACGAGCAGTACTTC. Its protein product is CASSESGGAYEQYF.

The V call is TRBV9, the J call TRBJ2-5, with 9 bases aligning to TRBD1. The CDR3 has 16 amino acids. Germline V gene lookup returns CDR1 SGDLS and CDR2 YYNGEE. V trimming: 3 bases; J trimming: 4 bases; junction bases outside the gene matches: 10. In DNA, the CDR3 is TGTGCCAGCAGCGCTGGACAGGGGCGAGGTGGAGAGACCCAGTACTTC. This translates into CASSAGQGRGGETQYF.

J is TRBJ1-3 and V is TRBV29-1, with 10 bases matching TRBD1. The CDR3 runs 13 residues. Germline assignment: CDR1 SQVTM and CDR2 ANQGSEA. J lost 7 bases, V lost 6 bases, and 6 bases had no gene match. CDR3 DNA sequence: TGCAGCGTGCTACCGACAGGGGGCAACACCATATATTTT. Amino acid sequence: CSVLPTGGNTIYF.

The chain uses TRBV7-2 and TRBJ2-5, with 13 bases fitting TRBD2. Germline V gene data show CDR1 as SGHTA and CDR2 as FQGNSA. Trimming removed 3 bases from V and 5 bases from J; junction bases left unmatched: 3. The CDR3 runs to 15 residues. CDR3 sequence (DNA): TGTGCCAGCAGCTTCGGACTAGCGGGAGATGAGACCCAGTACTTC. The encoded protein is CASSFGLAGDETQYF.

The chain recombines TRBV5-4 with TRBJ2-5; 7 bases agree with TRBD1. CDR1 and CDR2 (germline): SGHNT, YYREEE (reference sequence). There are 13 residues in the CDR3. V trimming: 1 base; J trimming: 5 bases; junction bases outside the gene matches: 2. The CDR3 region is CASSLPGQETQYF. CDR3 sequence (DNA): TGTGCCAGCAGCTTGCCGGGACAGGAGACCCAGTACTTC.

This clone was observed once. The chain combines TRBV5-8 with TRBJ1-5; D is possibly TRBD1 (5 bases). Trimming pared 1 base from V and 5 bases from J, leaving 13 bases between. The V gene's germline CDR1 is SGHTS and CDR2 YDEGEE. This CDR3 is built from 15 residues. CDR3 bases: TGTGCCAGCAGCTTGCGGGGGAGAGGAGATCAGCCCCAGCATTTT. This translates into CASSLRGRGDQPQHF. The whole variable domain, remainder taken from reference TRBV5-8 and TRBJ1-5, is EAGVTQSPTHLIKTRGQQATLRCSPISGHTSVYWYQQALGLGLQFLLWYDEGEERNRGNFPPRFSGRQFPNYSSELNVNALELEDSALYLCASSLRGRGDQPQHFGDGTRLSIL.

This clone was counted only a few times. CDR3 region: CASSVQGNTEAFF. Written as DNA, the CDR3 is TGTGCCAGCAGTGTCCAGGGGAACACTGAAGCTTTCTTT. The chain couples TRBV2 to TRBJ1-1, with a weak D call TRBD1 (5 bases). This CDR3 is built from 13 residues. With 4 bases removed from V and 1 base from J, the gap between germline ends came to 7 bases. Germline lookup yields CDR1 SNHLY and CDR2 FYNNEI.